The sequence of this TCR beta chain was determined in a study of T cells after yellow fever vaccination. This clonotype showed up just a few times. TCRdb called the 5' RACE reads again in MiXCR, with one record for every CDR3 protein. The table shows 75,000 to 100,000 distinct CDR3 sequences, with about 8.4% occurring only once. The sequence was collected from a man aged 18 to 29 who received the YFV17D yellow fever vaccine. The sample here was CD8+ T cells not binding an NS4B(214-222) dextramer, sorted from PBMCs, taken around 15 days after the first yellow fever vaccination.

CDR3 sequence reads: CASSLTADGVREQFF. CDR3 DNA sequence: TGCGCCAGCAGCTTGACGGCCGACGGGGTTCGTGAGCAGTTCTTC. This chain links TRBV5-1 with TRBJ2-1; D may be TRBD2 (5 bases). V dropped 1 base and J dropped 9 bases, with 17 bases sitting between them. Germline V gene lookup returns CDR1 SGHRS and CDR2 YFSETQ. This CDR3 is 15 amino acids long.